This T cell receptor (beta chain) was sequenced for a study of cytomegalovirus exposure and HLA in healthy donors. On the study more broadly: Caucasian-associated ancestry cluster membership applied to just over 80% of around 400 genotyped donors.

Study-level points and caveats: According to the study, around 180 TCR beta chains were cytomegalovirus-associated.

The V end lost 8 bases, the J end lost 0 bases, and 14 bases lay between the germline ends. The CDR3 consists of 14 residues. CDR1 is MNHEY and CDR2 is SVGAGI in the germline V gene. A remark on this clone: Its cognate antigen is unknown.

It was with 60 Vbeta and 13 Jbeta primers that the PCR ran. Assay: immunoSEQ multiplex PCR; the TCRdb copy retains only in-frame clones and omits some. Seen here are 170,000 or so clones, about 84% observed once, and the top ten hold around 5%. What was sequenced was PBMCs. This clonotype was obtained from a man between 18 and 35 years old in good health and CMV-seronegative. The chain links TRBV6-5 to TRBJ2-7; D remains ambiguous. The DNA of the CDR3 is TGTGCCAGCTGTTCCTTGGCGGACTCCTACGAGCAGTACTTC. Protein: CASCSLADSYEQYF.